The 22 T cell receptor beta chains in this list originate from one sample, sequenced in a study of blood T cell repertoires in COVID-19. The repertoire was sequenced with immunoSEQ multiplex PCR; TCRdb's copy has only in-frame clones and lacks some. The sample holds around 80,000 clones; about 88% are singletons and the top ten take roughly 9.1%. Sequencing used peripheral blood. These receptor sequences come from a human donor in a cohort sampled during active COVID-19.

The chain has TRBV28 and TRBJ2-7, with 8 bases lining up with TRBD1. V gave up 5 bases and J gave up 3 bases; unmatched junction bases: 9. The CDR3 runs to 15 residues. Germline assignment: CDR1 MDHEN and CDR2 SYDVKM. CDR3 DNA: TGTGCCAGCAGTCCTCAGGGGGCAAGGGGCTACGAGCAGTACTTC. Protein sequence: CASSPQGARGYEQYF.

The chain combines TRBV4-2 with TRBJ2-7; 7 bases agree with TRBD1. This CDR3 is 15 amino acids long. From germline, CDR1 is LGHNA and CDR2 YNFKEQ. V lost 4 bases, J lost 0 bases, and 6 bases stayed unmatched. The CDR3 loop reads CASSPRDSPSYEQYF. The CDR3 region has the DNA TGTGCCAGCAGCCCCCGGGACAGTCCCTCCTACGAGCAGTACTTC.

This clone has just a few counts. CDR3 nucleotide sequence: TGTGCCAGCAAAGTAGGGACAGCGAACACCGGGGAGCTGTTTTTT. This translates into CASKVGTANTGELFF. The genes are TRBV27 and TRBJ2-2; 7 bases agree with TRBD1. Germline V gives CDR1 MNHEY, CDR2 SMNVEV (reference sequence). V shed 7 bases, J shed 0 bases, and the junction held 5 bases outside the gene matches. The CDR3 loop spans 15 amino acids.

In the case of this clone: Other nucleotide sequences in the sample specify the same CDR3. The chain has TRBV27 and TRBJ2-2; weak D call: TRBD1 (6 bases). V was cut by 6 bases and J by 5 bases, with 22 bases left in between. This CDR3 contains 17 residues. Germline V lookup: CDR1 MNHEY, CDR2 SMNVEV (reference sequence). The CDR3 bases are TGTGCCAGCAGCCACCAGGGGACCAGACGGTGGACCGGGGAGCTGTTTTTT. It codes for CASSHQGTRRWTGELFF.

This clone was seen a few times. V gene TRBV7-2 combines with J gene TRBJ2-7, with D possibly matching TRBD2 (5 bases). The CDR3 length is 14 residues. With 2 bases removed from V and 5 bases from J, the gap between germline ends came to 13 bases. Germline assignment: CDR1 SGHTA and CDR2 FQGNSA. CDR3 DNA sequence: TGTGCCAGCAGCTTATTGAGACTAATAAACGAGCAGTACTTC. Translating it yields CASSLLRLINEQYF.

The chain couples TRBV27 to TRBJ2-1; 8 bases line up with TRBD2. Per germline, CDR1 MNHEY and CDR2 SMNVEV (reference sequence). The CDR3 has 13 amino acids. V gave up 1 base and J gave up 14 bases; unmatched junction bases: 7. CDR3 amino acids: CASSLYPGTSKFF. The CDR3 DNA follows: TGTGCCAGCAGTTTATATCCCGGGACTAGTAAGTTCTTC.

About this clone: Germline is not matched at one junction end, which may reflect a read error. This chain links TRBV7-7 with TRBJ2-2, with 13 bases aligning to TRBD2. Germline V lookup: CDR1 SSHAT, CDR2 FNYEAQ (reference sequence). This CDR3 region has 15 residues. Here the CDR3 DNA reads TGTGCTAGCAGCAGGACTAGCGGGGGCACCGGGGAGCTGTTTTTT. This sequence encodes CASSRTSGGTGELFF.

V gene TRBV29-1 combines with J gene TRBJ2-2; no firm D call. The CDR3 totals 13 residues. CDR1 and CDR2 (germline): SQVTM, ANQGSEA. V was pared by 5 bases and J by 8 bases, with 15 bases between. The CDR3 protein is CSVYFYEEGELFF. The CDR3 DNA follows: TGCAGCGTTTACTTTTACGAGGAGGGGGAGCTGTTTTTT.

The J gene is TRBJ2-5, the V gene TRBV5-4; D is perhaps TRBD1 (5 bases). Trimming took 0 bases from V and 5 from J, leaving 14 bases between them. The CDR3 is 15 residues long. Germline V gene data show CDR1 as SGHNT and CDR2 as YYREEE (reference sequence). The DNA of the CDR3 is TGTGCCAGCAGCTTGGGTAGGGGTCTTTTGGAGACCCAGTACTTC. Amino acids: CASSLGRGLLETQYF.

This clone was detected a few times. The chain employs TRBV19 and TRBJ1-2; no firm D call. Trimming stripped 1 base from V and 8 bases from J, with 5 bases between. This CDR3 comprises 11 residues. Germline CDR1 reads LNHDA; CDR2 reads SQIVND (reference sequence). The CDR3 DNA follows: TGTGCCAGTAGTATAGCCGGGGGCTACACCTTC. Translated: CASSIAGGYTF.

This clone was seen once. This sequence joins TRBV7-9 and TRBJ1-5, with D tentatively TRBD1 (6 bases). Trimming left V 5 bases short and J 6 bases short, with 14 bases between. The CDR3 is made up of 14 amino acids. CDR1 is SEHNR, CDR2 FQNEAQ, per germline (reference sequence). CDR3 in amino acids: CASSPSGDGQPQHF. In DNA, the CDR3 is TGTGCCAGCAGCCCATCAGGGGACGGTCAGCCCCAGCATTTT.

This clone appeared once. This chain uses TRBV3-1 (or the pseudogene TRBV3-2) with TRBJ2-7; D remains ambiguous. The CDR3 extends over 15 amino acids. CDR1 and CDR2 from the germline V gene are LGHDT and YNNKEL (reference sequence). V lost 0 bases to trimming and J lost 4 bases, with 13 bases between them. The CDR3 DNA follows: TGTGCCAGCAGCCAAGATCTTGGGCAGCCATACGAGCAGTACTTC. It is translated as CASSQDLGQPYEQYF.

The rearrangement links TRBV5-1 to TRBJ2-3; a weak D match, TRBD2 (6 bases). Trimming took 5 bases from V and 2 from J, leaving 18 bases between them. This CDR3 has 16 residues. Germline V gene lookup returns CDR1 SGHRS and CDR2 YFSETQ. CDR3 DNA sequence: TGCGCCAGCAGTCATGGAGGGGATGGATCCACAGATACGCAGTATTTT. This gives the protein CASSHGGDGSTDTQYF.

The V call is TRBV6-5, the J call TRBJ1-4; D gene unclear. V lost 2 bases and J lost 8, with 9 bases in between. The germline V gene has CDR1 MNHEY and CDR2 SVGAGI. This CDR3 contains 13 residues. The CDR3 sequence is CASSYRDGEKLFF. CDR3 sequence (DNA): TGTGCCAGCAGTTACAGAGACGGGGAAAAACTGTTTTTT.

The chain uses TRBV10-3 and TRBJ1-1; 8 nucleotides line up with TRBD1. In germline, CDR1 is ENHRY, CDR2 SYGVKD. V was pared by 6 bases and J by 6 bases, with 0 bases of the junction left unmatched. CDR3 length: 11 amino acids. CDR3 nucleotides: TGTGCCATCAGGACAGGGGCTGAAGCTTTCTTT. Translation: CAIRTGAEAFF.

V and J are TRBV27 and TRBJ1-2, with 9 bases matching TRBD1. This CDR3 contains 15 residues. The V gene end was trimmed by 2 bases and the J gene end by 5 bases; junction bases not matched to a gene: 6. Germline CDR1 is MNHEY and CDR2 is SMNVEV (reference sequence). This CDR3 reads CASSLSVGTGYGYTF. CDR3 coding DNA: TGTGCCAGCAGTTTAAGTGTGGGGACAGGGTATGGCTACACCTTC.

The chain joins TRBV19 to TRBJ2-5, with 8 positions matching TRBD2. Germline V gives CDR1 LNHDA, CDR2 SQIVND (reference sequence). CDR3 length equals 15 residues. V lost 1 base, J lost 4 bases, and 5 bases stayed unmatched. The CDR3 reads CASSIAAGEGETQYF. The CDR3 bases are TGTGCCAGTAGTATAGCAGCGGGGGAGGGAGAGACCCAGTACTTC.

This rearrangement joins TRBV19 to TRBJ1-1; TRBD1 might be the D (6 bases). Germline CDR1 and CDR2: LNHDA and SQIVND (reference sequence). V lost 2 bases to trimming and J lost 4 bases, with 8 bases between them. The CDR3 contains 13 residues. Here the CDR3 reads CASSIQGTTEAFF. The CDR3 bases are TGTGCCAGTAGTATACAGGGGACCACTGAAGCTTTCTTT.

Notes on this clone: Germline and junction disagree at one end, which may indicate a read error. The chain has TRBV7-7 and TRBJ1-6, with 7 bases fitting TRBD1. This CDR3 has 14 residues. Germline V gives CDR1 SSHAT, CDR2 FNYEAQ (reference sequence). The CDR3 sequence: CASSLGTDNSPLHF. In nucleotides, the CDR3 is TGTGCTAGCAGCTTAGGGACAGACAATTCACCCCTCCACTTT. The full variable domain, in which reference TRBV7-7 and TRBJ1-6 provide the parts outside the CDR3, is GAGVSQSPRYKVTKRGQDVTLRCDPISSHATLYWYQQALGQGPEFLTYFNYEAQPDKSGLPSDRFSAERPEGSISTLTIQRTEQRDSAMYRCASSLGTDNSPLHFGNGTRLTVT.

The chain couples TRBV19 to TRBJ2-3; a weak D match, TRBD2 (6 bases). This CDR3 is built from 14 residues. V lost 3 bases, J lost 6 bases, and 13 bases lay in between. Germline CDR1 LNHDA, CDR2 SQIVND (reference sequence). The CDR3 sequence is CASSMWAGRDTQYF. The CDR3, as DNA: TGTGCCAGTAGTATGTGGGCAGGGAGGGATACGCAGTATTTT.

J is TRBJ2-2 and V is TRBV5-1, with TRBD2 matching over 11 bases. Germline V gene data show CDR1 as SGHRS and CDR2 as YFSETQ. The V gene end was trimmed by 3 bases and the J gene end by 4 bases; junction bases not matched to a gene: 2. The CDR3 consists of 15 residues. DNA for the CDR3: TGCGCCAGCAGCTGGACTAGCGGGTCCACCGGGGAGCTGTTTTTT. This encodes CASSWTSGSTGELFF.

CDR3 DNA sequence: TGTGCCAGCAGAGATTTGGACAGGGGGTCTTCACCCCTCCACTTT. This codes for CASRDLDRGSSPLHF. The V gene is TRBV2, the J gene TRBJ1-6, with TRBD1 identical over 10 bases. The ends lost 6 bases at V and 9 bases at J; junction bases unmatched: 8. CDR3 length equals 15 residues. Germline values: CDR1 SNHLY, CDR2 FYNNEI.